This T cell receptor beta chain was captured by sequencing in a study of OX40 agonist ivuxolimab in advanced cancers. The CDR3 is 16 amino acids. The junction had 5 bases not matched to a gene; V was cut back by 4 bases and J by 1 base. The V gene's germline CDR1 is SGHKS and CDR2 YYEKEE (reference sequence). Using immunoSEQ multiplex PCR, the repertoire was profiled, and TCRdb retains in-frame clones only, with some absent. The sample yields about 83,000 clones, under 90% seen once. This TCR was sampled from an adult with an advanced solid tumor such as melanoma, head and neck, liver or kidney cancer. The sequenced sample was CD4+ or CD8+ T cells sorted from blood, obtained in a trial of the OX40 agonist ivuxolimab. This chain links TRBV5-5 with TRBJ2-5, with 12 bases lining up with TRBD2. In nucleotides, the CDR3 is TGTGCCAGCAGCCTCGGACTAGCGGGGACCCAAGAGACCCAGTACTTC. This encodes CASSLGLAGTQETQYF.